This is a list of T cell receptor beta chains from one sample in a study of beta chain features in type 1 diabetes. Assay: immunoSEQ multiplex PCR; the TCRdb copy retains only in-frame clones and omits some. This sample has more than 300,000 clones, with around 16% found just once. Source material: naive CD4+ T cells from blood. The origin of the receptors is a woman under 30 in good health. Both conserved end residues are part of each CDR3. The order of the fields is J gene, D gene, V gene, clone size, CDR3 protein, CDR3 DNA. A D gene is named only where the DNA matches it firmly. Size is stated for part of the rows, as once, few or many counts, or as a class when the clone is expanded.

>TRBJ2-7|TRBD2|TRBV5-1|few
CASSFSWRESGEQYF
TGCGCCAGCAGCTTCTCCTGGCGGGAGAGCGGCGAGCAGTACTTC
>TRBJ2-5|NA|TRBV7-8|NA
CAIKPGGLETQYF
TGTGCCATCAAACCCGGGGGTCTTGAGACCCAGTACTTC
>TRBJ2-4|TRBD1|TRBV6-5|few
CASTFNRGDKNIQYF
TGTGCCAGCACCTTTAACAGGGGGGACAAAAACATTCAGTACTTC
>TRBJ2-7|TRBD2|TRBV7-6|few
CASSPTSGYEQYF
TGTGCCAGCAGTCCGACTAGCGGATACGAGCAGTACTTC
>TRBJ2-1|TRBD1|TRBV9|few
CASSAGQGWDEQFF
TGTGCCAGCAGCGCGGGACAGGGGTGGGATGAGCAGTTCTTC
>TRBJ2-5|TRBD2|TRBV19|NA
CASSGLAINQETQYF
TGTGCCAGCTCAGGACTAGCGATAAACCAAGAGACCCAGTACTTC
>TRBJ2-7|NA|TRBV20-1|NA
CGGSDSYEQYF
TGCGGAGGTTCGGACAGCTACGAGCAGTACTTC
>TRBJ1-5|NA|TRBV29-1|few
CSVGGGGTDQPQHF
TGCAGCGTGGGGGGTGGGGGGACGGATCAGCCCCAGCATTTT
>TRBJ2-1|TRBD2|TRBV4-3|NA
CASSQRVLAGIEGSSYNEQFF
TGCGCCAGCAGCCAAAGGGTACTAGCGGGAATAGAGGGTAGCTCCTACAATGAGCAGTTCTTC
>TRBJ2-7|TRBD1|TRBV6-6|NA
CASSTGTGSYEQYF
TGTGCCAGCAGTACCGGGACAGGCAGCTACGAGCAGTACTTC
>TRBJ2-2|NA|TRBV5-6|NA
CASNRGYPGELFF
TGTGCCTCAAATAGGGGGTATCCCGGGGAGCTGTTTTTT
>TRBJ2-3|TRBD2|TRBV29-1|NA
CSGLLAGYTDTQYF
TGCAGCGGATTACTAGCGGGGTACACAGATACGCAGTATTTT
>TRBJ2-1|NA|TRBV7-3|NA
CASSPGTYNEQFF
TGTGCCAGCAGTCCCGGGACCTACAATGAGCAGTTCTTC
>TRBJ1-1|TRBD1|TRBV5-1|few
CASSFEGALTEAFF
TGCGCCAGCAGCTTCGAGGGGGCGCTGACTGAAGCTTTCTTT
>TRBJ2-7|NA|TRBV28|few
CASSLRLGHYF
TGTGCCAGCAGTCTCCGACTGGGGCACTACTTC
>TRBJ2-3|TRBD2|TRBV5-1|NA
CASSLVGGLAPDTQYF
TGCGCCAGCAGCTTGGTTGGAGGACTAGCGCCCGATACGCAGTATTTT
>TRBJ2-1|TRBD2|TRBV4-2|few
CASSRGTSRYNEQFF
TGTGCCAGCAGCCGGGGGACTAGTCGGTACAATGAGCAGTTCTTC
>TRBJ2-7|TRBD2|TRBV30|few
CAWTPRLAGVHEQYF
TGTGCCTGGACACCTAGACTAGCAGGAGTCCACGAGCAGTACTTC
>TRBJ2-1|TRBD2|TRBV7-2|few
CASSGGLAGGTNEQFF
TGTGCCAGCAGCGGAGGACTAGCGGGAGGTACGAATGAGCAGTTCTTC
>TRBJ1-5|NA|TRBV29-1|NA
CSVGWANSNQPQHF
TGCAGCGTTGGATGGGCGAATAGCAATCAGCCCCAGCATTTT
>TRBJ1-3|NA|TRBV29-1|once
CSVSSGMAGNTIYF
TGCAGCGTTTCATCAGGGATGGCTGGAAACACCATATATTTT
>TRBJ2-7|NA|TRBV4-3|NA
CASSHTGSSGEQYF
TGCGCCAGCAGCCACACGGGATCGTCTGGCGAGCAGTACTTC
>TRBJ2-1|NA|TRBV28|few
CASRPGGDGEQFF
TGTGCCAGCAGGCCGGGGGGCGACGGGGAGCAGTTCTTC
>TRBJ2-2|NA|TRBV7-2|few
CASSSWQRRNTGELFF
TGTGCCAGCAGCTCGTGGCAGCGGAGAAACACCGGGGAGCTGTTTTTT
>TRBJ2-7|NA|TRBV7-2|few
CASSSFVEQYF
TGTGCCAGCAGCTCCTTTGTGGAGCAGTACTTC
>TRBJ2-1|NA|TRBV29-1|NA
CSVLYWRENNEQFF
TGCAGCGTTTTGTACTGGAGGGAAAACAATGAGCAGTTCTTC
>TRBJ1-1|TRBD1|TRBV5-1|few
CASSWQGALGTEAFF
TGCGCCAGCAGCTGGCAGGGGGCGCTCGGCACTGAAGCTTTCTTT
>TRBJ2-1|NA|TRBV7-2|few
CASSLRPPSARYSYNEQFF
TGTGCCAGCAGCCTCCGGCCCCCTAGCGCACGATACTCCTACAATGAGCAGTTCTTC
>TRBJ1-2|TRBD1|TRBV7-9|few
CASSYRGGYTF
TGTGCCAGCAGCTACAGGGGTGGCTACACCTTC
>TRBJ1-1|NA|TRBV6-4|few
CASRQGQTNTEAFF
TGTGCCAGCAGGCAGGGACAAACGAACACTGAAGCTTTCTTT
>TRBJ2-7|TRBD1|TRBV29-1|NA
CSVSKQGAEQYF
TGCAGCGTCTCAAAGCAGGGGGCCGAGCAGTACTTC
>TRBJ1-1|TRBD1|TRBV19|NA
CASVRDRGHEAFF
TGTGCCAGTGTCCGGGACAGGGGGCATGAAGCTTTCTTT
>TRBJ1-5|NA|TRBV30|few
CAWSTRSAQHF
TGTGCCTGGAGTACCCGATCAGCCCAGCATTTT
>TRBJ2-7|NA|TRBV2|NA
CASSYRDYEQYF
TGTGCCAGCAGTTACAGGGACTACGAGCAGTACTTC
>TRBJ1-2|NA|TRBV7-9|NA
CASNDGGANYGYTF
TGTGCCAGCAACGACGGAGGGGCAAACTATGGCTACACCTTC
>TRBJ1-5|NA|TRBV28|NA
CASSWPDIDQPQHF
TGTGCCAGCAGTTGGCCCGACATTGATCAGCCCCAGCATTTT
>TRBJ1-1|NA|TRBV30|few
CARSGGLNTEAFF
TGTGCCCGCTCGGGGGGGTTGAACACTGAAGCTTTCTTT
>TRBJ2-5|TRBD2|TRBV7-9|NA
CASSFSGRETQYF
TGTGCCAGCAGCTTCAGCGGGAGGGAGACCCAGTACTTC
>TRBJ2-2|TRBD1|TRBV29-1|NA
CSVTYPGQGIGELFF
TGCAGCGTAACCTACCCGGGACAGGGCATTGGGGAGCTGTTTTTT
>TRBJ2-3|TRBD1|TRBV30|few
CAWSVGRTGADTQYF
TGTGCCTGGAGTGTAGGTAGGACAGGGGCAGATACGCAGTATTTT
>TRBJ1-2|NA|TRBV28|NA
CASSLLSRANYGYTF
TGTGCCAGCAGTTTATTGTCCCGGGCTAACTATGGCTACACCTTC
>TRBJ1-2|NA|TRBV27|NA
CASTISPNYGYTF
TGTGCCAGCACCATCAGTCCTAACTATGGCTACACCTTC
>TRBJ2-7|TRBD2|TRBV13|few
CASSLAGGVVEQYF
TGTGCCAGCAGCTTAGCGGGAGGGGTGGTGGAGCAGTACTTC
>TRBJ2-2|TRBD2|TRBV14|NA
CASRLTSGSTGELFF
TGTGCCAGCAGACTTACTAGCGGGAGCACCGGGGAGCTGTTTTTT
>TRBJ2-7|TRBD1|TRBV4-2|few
CASSQGADREFTYEQYF
TGTGCCAGCAGCCAAGGGGCTGACAGGGAGTTCACCTACGAGCAGTACTTC
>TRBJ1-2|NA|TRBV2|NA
CASSTGIYGYTF
TGTGCCAGCAGTACAGGGATCTATGGCTACACCTTC